The source of this TCR beta chain is a study of shared clonotypes between healthy human individuals. Study information: Ranging from 18 to 49 in age, donors were a couple of women and three men. Study results and caveats: In general, naive subsets displayed greater estimated richness than memory subsets did. Though the depth was large, rarefaction showed that sorted-subset sequencing was incomplete.

Each sorted subset replicate got 200 ng genomic DNA, roughly 33,000 genomes. Sequencing used immunoSEQ multiplex PCR; TCRdb keeps in-frame clones, though not all of them. The table has millions of clones, 90% to 95% seen once. On this clone itself: The antigen is undetermined.

The CDR3 length is 15 residues. In germline, CDR1 is SNHLY, CDR2 FYNNEI. V lost 5 bases, J lost 7 bases, and 10 bases stayed unmatched. The clonotype originates from a man between 18 and 29 years old in good health. The chain couples TRBV2 to TRBJ2-1; 8 nucleotides match TRBD2. Source material: naive CD4+ T cells sorted from blood. The subset was: CD45RA+ positively selected. The CDR3: CASSKGLALGNEQFF. Written as DNA, the CDR3 is TGTGCCAGCAGTAAAGGACTAGCCCTTGGGAATGAGCAGTTCTTC.